This T cell receptor (beta chain) was documented in a study of T cell clones after liver transplantation. On the study more broadly: Until 12-24 months post-transplant, subjects got standard immunosuppression and no induction. Study results and caveats: Circulating graft-donor-reactive CD4 TCRbeta sequences fell significantly post-transplant in most of the 8 subjects. Graft donor-reactive T cells possibly entered the graft instead of undergoing deletion.

In regard to this clone: Its antigen is unidentified.

The table came from immunoSEQ multiplex PCR; TCRdb's copy has only in-frame clones and leaves some out. The data hold 55,000 to 70,000 clones, with about 92% observed a single time. Sequencing was performed on CD4+ T cells from blood, taken roughly 26 months after liver transplant. The sequence was collected from a human patient who received a liver transplant. Some T cells may arise from the graft donor.

The CDR3 sequence is CASSSLDVAGRYEQYF. The CDR3 nucleotides are TGTGCCAGCAGCAGCTTGGATGTAGCGGGACGGTACGAGCAGTACTTC. V is TRBV5-4 and J is TRBJ2-7, with TRBD2 matching over 8 bases. The trim removed 4 bases at V and 4 bases at J, leaving 13 bases unmatched. Germline CDR1 SGHNT, CDR2 YYREEE (reference sequence). The length of the CDR3 is 16 residues.